The clone carrying this TCR beta chain turned up a few times. With no exceptions, donors were healthy Caucasians. This entry is derived from a study of identical twins. Via MiXCR, TCRdb re-called the 5' RACE reads, giving one row per CDR3 protein. Of some 570,000 distinct CDR3 sequences in the sample, around 22% were seen once. This CDR3 has 15 residues. Trimming stripped 5 bases from V and 8 bases from J, with 21 bases between. These same records also appear under a second study, on yellow fever vaccine responses in identical twins.

The sequenced sample consisted of CD4+ T cells sorted from blood. This rearrangement joins TRBV12-3 or TRBV12-4 to TRBJ1-2, with D perhaps TRBD1 (5 bases). The TCR was taken from a woman aged 18-29 years in good health. CDR3 region: CASSPTHRDPGGYTF. CDR3 nucleotides: TGTGCCAGCAGTCCTACTCACCGGGACCCAGGGGGCTACACCTTC.